The 2 T cell receptor beta chains below were found in one sample sequenced in a study of T cell responses to AZD1222 COVID-19 vaccine. Method: immunoSEQ multiplex PCR; TCRdb's copy keeps in-frame clones and lacks some. The sample contains around 120,000 clones, roughly 90% of which appear only once. This sample comprised peripheral blood, obtained on day 0 of AZD1222 vaccination. These TCRs come from an adult in good health.

The chain couples TRBV27 to TRBJ1-2; no reliable D call. Germline CDR1 MNHEY, CDR2 SMNVEV (reference sequence). CDR3 length: 15 amino acids. The V and J ends lost 5 bases and 3 bases respectively, with 16 bases between them. Here the CDR3 DNA reads TGTGCCAGCAGTCACAAGCCCGGGTCAGACTATGGCTACACCTTC. As protein: CASSHKPGSDYGYTF.

The V and J genes are TRBV7-8 and TRBJ1-5; 7 nucleotides agree with TRBD1. V was clipped by 5 bases and J by 3 bases; unmatched bases: 10. The CDR3 has 16 residues. The germline V gene has CDR1 SGHVS and CDR2 FQNEAQ. CDR3 sequence (DNA): TGTGCCAGCAGCCAATCTTACAGGGGAGTCAATCAGCCCCAGCATTTT. As protein: CASSQSYRGVNQPQHF.